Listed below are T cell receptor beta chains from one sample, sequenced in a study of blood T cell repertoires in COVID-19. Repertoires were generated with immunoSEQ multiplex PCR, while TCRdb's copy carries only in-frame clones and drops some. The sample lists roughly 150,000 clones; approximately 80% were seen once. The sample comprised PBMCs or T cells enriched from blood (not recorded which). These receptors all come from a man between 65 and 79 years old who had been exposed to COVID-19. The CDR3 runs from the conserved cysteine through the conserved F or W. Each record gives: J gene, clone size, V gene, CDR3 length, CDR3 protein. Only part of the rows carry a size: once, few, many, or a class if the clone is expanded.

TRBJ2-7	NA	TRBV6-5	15	CASSYSGQGIYEQYF
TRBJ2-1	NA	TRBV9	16	CASSIQRGRSYNEQFF
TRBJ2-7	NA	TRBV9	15	CASSPSGREDYEQYF
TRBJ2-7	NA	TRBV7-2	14	CASSPSSISYEQYF
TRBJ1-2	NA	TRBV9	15	CASSVGTAGGYGYTF
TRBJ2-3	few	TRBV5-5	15	CASTWAGLNTDTQYF
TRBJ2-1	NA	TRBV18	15	CASSLGRAVLNEQFF
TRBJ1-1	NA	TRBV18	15	CASSPPGLSNTEAFF
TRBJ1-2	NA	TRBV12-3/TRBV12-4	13	CASRGQPIYGYTF
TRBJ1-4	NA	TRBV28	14	CASSYRGPGEKLFF
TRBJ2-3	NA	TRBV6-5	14	CASSKQARADTQYF
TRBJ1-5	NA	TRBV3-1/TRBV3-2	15	CASSRTGVGNQPQHF
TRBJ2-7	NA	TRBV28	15	CASSLSRGGSYEQYF
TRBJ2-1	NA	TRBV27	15	CASRGTSGRKGEQFF
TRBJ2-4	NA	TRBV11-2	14	CASSSLAGKNIQYF
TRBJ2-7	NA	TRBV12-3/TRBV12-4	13	CASSLDGGYEQYF
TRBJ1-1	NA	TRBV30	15	CAWRAGTGGSTEAFF
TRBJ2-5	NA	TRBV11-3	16	CASSSTSTGLQETQYF
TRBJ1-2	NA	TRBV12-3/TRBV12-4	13	CASSLGQLYGYTF
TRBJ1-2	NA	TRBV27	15	CASSRGGQGHRGYTF
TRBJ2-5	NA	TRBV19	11	CASSIRETQYF
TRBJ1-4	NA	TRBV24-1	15	CATTRIRDGGEKLFF
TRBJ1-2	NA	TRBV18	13	CASSEGSNYGYTF
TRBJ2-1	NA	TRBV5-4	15	CASSLEAGGYNEQFF
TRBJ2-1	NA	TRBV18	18	CASSPRGTSGGRGNEQFF
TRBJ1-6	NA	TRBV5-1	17	CASSLDGRVGINSPLHF
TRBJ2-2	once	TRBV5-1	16	CASSLLAGVNTGELFF
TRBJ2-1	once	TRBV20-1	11	CSARDLREQFF
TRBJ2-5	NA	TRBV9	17	CASSPGSLDRGQETQYF
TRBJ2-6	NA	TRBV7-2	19	CASSLGLAGGFDGANVLTF
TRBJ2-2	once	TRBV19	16	CASSIGSGIGTGELFF
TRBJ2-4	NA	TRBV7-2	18	CASSHSGGAPLAKNIQYF
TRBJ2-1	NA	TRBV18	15	CASLNSGTAHNEQFF
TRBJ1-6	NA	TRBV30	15	CAWSSDRLGNSPLHF
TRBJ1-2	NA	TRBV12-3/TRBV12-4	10	CASRPTGGTF
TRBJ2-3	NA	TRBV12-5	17	CASGLGSSGVSTDTQYF
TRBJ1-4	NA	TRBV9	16	CASSVAVGGTGEKLFF
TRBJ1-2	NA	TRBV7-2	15	CASSLAGGADYGYTF
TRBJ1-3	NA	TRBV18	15	CASSPGHSSGNTIYF
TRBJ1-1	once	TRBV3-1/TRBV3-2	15	CASSQGTDRDAEAFF
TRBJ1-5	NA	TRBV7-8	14	CASSSDRGNQPQHF
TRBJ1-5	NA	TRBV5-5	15	CASSLVSGKGQPQHF
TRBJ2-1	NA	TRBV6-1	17	CASSVGTSGISYNEQFF
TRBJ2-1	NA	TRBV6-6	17	CASSQPRVMGRAGEQFF
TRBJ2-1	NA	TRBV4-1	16	CASSQASGSPYNEQFF
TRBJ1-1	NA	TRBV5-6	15	CASSPAPTGWTEAFF